The 7 T cell receptor beta chains listed next were all sequenced from one sample in a study of glioma-infiltrating T cells after dendritic cell vaccination. Measured with immunoSEQ multiplex PCR; TCRdb has only the in-frame clones, and not every one. The data show tens of thousands of clones, under 85% seen once. The time point was: after dendritic cell vaccination, including at tumor progression/relapse. Sequenced material: blood, taken after dendritic cell vaccination. Every receptor here comes from a human donor with glioblastoma.

As concerns this clone: One end of the junction varies from germline; a read error may be responsible. This sequence joins TRBV6-6 and TRBJ1-1; D not resolved. Germline values: CDR1 MNHNY, CDR2 SVGAGI (reference sequence). The CDR3 extends over 12 amino acids. Here the CDR3 reads CASSETRFEPGF. In DNA, the CDR3 is TGTGCCAGCAGCGAGACTCGATTCGAACCGGGATTT.

The chain is built from TRBV5-8 and TRBJ2-3, with TRBD1 identical over 7 bases. CDR1 is SGHTS and CDR2 is YDEGEE in the germline V gene. CDR3 length: 14 residues. V shed 3 bases, J shed 3 bases, and the junction held 4 bases outside the gene matches. CDR3: CASSWDSNTDTQYF. CDR3 in DNA: TGTGCCAGCAGCTGGGACAGTAATACAGATACGCAGTATTTT. Based on the CDR3 plus reference TRBV5-8 and TRBJ2-3, the full variable domain is EAGVTQSPTHLIKTRGQQATLRCSPISGHTSVYWYQQALGLGLQFLLWYDEGEERNRGNFPPRFSGRQFPNYSSELNVNALELEDSALYLCASSWDSNTDTQYFGPGTRLTVL.

The genes are TRBV10-3 and TRBJ1-2; D call uncertain. V gave up 10 bases and J gave up 5 bases, with 11 bases separating them. Germline values: CDR1 ENHRY, CDR2 SYGVKD. The CDR3 is 11 amino acids. CDR3 in DNA: TGTGCCACCAGGAACTTATATGGCTACACCTTC. Amino acid sequence: CATRNLYGYTF.

V is TRBV7-3 and J is TRBJ1-1; D uncertain. CDR3 length: 14 residues. V was cut by 1 base and J by 1 base, with 7 bases left in between. Germline V gene sequence: CDR1 SGHTA, CDR2 FQGTGA. As DNA, the CDR3 is TGTGCCAGCAGCTTAATTGGGAGGAACACTGAAGCTTTCTTT. Encoded protein: CASSLIGRNTEAFF.

The gene calls are TRBV14 and TRBJ2-1, with 10 nucleotides matching TRBD2. This CDR3 comprises 17 residues. J lost 4 bases, V lost 1 base, and 7 bases had no gene match. Germline CDR1 reads SGHDN; CDR2 reads FVKESK. The CDR3 DNA is TGTGCCAGCAGCCAAGCGGTTCTAGCGGGGGAATACAATGAGCAGTTCTTC. It encodes CASSQAVLAGEYNEQFF.

This clone was observed a single time. The chain uses TRBV7-2 and TRBJ2-5; possible D gene TRBD2, 7 bases. Per germline, CDR1 SGHTA and CDR2 FQGNSA. The ends were cut back, 2 bases at V and 1 base at J, with 11 bases in the middle. The CDR3 totals 15 residues. The CDR3 coding sequence is TGTGCCAGCAGCTTAAGGGGGGGCTTCCAAGAGACCCAGTACTTC. Its protein product is CASSLRGGFQETQYF. The entire variable domain, with the rest obtained from reference TRBV7-2 and TRBJ2-5, is as follows: GAGVSQSPSNKVTEKGKDVELRCDPISGHTALYWYRQSLGQGLEFLIYFQGNSAPDKSGLPSDRFSAERTGGSVSTLTIQRTQQEDSAVYLCASSLRGGFQETQYFGPGTRLLVL.

The chain uses TRBV12-5 and TRBJ2-3, with a weak D call TRBD1 (6 bases). CDR1 is LGHNT, CDR2 FRNRAP, per germline. The CDR3 spans 17 residues. Trimming took 4 bases from V and 6 from J, leaving 23 bases between them. The CDR3 protein is CASGSTLRDTRGDTQYF. As DNA, the CDR3 is TGTGCTAGTGGTTCAACTCTCCGGGACACTCGGGGTGATACGCAGTATTTT. Together with reference TRBV12-5 and TRBJ2-3, the CDR3 gives the full variable domain: DARVTQTPRHKVTEMGQEVTMRCQPILGHNTVFWYRQTMMQGLELLAYFRNRAPLDDSGMPKDRFSAEMPDATLATLKIQPSEPRDSAVYFCASGSTLRDTRGDTQYFGPGTRLTVL.